A single sample is the source of the 7 T cell receptor beta chains below, sequenced in a study of blood T cell repertoires in COVID-19 (dated by TCRdb to 2018 to 2021). The library was generated by the immunoSEQ multiplex PCR assay. The immuneACCESS repertoire file appears here via TCRdb, limited to in-frame rearrangements. These files lack a portion of the clones; in checked studies, under half of the deficit traces to unresolved V genes, and the cause of the others is not known. The table for this sample lists about 270,000 clones; over 80% of them were counted only once. Clones ranked in the top ten supply about 4% of the sample. The specimen sequenced was PBMCs or T cells enriched from blood (not recorded which). These receptors came from a woman aged 30 to 39 with acute COVID-19.

The chain is built from TRBV9 and TRBJ2-2; 11 positions match TRBD2. Germline CDR1 and CDR2: SGDLS and YYNGEE. Trimming cost V 2 bases and J 7 bases; bases outside gene matches: 7. CDR3 length: 16 residues. The chain's CDR3 is CASSVLAGGRDGELFF. In DNA form, the CDR3 reads TGTGCCAGCAGCGTGCTAGCGGGAGGTAGGGACGGGGAGCTGTTTTTT.

The chain carries TRBV7-9 and TRBJ2-1, with 9 bases matching TRBD2. The CDR3 totals 17 residues. Germline V CDR1 and CDR2: SEHNR, FQNEAQ (reference sequence). The J segment lost 3 bases and the V segment lost 0 bases, leaving 6 bases of the junction unmatched. The CDR3 sequence: CASSLAWTSEIYNEQFF. The CDR3 bases are TGTGCCAGCAGCTTAGCATGGACTAGCGAGATCTACAATGAGCAGTTCTTC.

The rearrangement uses TRBV29-1 and TRBJ1-1; D unclear. This CDR3 is 14 amino acids long. Germline assignment: CDR1 SQVTM and CDR2 ANQGSEA. The V gene lost 2 bases and the J gene lost 4 bases, with 14 bases spanning the gap. CDR3 in amino acids: CSVENLGETTEAFF. The CDR3 DNA sequence: TGCAGCGTTGAAAATCTCGGGGAGACCACTGAAGCTTTCTTT.

The V and J genes are TRBV6-1 and TRBJ2-7; TRBD1 agrees at 10 bases. CDR1 is MNHNS and CDR2 is SASEGT in the germline V gene. This CDR3 is built from 18 residues. V lost 0 bases and J lost 6; bases outside the gene matches: 14. CDR3: CASSEALRGQGPGGEQYF. The CDR3 coding sequence is TGTGCCAGCAGTGAAGCGCTTCGGGGACAGGGGCCGGGGGGCGAGCAGTACTTC.

This chain links TRBV4-2 with TRBJ2-7; TRBD2 agrees at 7 bases. CDR3 length equals 17 residues. V lost 0 bases and J lost 4; bases outside the gene matches: 12. Germline values: CDR1 LGHNA, CDR2 YNFKEQ. DNA of the CDR3: TGTGCCAGCAGCCAAGAGGGATGGGCGGGAGACTCTTACGAGCAGTACTTC. Translated, it gives CASSQEGWAGDSYEQYF.

V usage is TRBV9 and J usage is TRBJ2-1, with D possibly TRBD2 on 5 matching bases. This CDR3 region has 16 residues. V lost 9 bases and J 2 bases, leaving 21 bases between the germline ends. From germline, CDR1 is SGDLS and CDR2 YYNGEE. CDR3 coding DNA: TGTGCCACCACACCCCGGGTCGGGAAGACCTACAATGAGCAGTTCTTC. It encodes CATTPRVGKTYNEQFF.

The V gene is TRBV6-2 or TRBV6-3, the J gene TRBJ2-3; weak D call: TRBD2 (6 bases). The germline V gene encodes CDR1 MNHEY and CDR2 SVGEGT. V lost 3 bases and J 2 bases, leaving 12 bases between the germline ends. The length of the CDR3 is 15 residues. CDR3 sequence reads: CASSYPGVDTDTQYF. DNA for the CDR3: TGTGCCAGCAGTTATCCGGGGGTCGACACAGATACGCAGTATTTT.